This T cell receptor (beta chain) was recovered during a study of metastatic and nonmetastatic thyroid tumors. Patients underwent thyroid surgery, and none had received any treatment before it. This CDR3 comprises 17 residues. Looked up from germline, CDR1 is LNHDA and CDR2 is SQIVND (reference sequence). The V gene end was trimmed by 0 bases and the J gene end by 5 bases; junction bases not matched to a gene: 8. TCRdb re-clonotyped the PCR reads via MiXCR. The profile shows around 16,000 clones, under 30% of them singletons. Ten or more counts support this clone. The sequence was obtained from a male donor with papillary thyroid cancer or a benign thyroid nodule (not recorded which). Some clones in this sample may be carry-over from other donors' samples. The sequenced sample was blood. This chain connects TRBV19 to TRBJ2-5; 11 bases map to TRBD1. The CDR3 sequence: CASSIDGTGGLRETQYF. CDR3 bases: TGTGCCAGTAGTATAGATGGGACAGGGGGATTGAGGGAGACCCAGTACTTC.